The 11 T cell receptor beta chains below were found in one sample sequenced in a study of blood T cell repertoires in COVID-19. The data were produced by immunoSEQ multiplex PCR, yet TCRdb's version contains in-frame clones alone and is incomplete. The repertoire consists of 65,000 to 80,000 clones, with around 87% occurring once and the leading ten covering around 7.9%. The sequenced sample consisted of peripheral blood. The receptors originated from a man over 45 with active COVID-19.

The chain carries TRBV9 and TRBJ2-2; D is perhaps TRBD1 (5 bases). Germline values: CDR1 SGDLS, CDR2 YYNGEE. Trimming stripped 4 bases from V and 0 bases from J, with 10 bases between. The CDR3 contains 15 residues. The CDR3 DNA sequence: TGTGCCAGCAGCAGAGACAGCCCGAACACCGGGGAGCTGTTTTTT. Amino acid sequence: CASSRDSPNTGELFF. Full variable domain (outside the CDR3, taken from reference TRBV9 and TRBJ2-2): DSGVTQTPKHLITATGQRVTLRCSPRSGDLSVYWYQQSLDQGLQFLIQYYNGEERAKGNILERFSAQQFPDLHSELNLSSLELGDSALYFCASSRDSPNTGELFFGEGSRLTVL.

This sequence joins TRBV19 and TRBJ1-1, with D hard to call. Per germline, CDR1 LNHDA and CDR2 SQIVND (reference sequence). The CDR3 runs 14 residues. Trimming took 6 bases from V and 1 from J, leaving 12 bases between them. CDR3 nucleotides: TGTGCCAGTAGCCTTGACCGGGGGAACACTGAAGCTTTCTTT. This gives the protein CASSLDRGNTEAFF.

Here the CDR3 DNA reads TGCGCCAGCAGCTCAGAAACGTGGGACTGGCCACTAAGCTCCTACAATGAGCAGTTCTTC. This translates into CASSSETWDWPLSSYNEQFF. V gene TRBV4-1 combines with J gene TRBJ2-1; D may be TRBD2 (6 bases). V lost 5 bases and J lost 0, with 26 bases in between. CDR3 length: 20 amino acids. Germline V gene lookup returns CDR1 MGHRA and CDR2 YSYEKL.

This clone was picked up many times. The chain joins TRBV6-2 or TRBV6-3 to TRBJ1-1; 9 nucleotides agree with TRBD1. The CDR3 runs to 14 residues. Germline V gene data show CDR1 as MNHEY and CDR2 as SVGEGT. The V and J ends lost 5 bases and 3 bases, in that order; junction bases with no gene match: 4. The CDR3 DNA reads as TGTGCCAGCAGTCAACAGGGGGCTTACACTGAAGCTTTCTTT. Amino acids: CASSQQGAYTEAFF.

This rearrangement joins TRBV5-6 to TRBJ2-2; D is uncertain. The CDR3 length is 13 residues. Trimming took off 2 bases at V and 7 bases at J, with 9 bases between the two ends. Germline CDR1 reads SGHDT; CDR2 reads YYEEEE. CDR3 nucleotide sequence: TGTGCCAGCAGCTTAACCCGGGTCGGGGAGCTGTTTTTT. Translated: CASSLTRVGELFF.

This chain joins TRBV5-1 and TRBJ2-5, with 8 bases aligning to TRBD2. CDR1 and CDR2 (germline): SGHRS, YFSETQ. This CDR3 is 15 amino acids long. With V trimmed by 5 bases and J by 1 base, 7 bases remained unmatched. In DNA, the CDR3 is TGCGCCAGCAGACGGGGGCGGGGGGCCCAAGAGACCCAGTACTTC. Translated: CASRRGRGAQETQYF.

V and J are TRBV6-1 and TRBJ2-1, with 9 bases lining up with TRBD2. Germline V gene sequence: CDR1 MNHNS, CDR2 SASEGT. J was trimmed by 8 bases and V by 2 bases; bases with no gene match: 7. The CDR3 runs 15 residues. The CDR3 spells CASSERAGGLDEQFF. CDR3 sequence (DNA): TGTGCCAGCAGTGAAAGGGCGGGGGGGCTCGATGAGCAGTTCTTC.

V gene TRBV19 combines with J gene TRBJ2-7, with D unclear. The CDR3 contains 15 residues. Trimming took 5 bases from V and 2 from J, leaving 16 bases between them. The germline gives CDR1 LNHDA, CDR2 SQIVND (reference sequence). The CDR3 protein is CASSSNFRSPYEQYF. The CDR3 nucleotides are TGTGCCAGTAGTTCGAATTTCCGGTCGCCCTACGAGCAGTACTTC.

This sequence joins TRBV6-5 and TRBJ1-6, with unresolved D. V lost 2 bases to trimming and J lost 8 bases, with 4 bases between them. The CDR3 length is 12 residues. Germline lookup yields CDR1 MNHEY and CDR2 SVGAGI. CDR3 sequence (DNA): TGTGCCAGCAGTTACCGAGATTCACCCCTCCACTTT. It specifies CASSYRDSPLHF.

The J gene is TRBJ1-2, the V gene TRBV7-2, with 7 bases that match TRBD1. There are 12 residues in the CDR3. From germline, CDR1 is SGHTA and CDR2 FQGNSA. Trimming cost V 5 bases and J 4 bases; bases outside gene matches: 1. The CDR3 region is CASSRDSYGYTF. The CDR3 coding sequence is TGTGCCAGCAGCCGGGACAGCTATGGCTACACCTTC.

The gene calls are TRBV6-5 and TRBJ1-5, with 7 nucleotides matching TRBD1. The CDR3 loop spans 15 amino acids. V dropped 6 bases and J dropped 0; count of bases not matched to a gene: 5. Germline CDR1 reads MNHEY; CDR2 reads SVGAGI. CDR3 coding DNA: TGTGCCAGCAGGGGACAGAGTTATAGCAATCAGCCCCAGCATTTT. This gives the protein CASRGQSYSNQPQHF.